This T cell receptor beta chain stems from a study of blood T cell repertoires in COVID-19. Adults between roughly 18 and 95 years of age took part from 20 to 25 US areas. Recovered status applied to Cohort 3 donors who had two consecutive negative PCRs. It also applied to those with clearance or with symptom resolution. Produced via immunoSEQ multiplex PCR; TCRdb's table is partial and in-frame only. The table includes more than 110,000 clones, roughly 79% detected once. CDR1 and CDR2 from the germline V gene are SSHAT and FNYEAQ (reference sequence). The length of the CDR3 is 16 residues. J lost 4 bases, V lost 5 bases, and 6 bases had no gene match. This clone was counted once.

The specimen was PBMCs or T cells enriched from blood (not recorded which). This TCR was recovered from a woman aged 45-65 years who had recovered from COVID-19. The chain has TRBV7-7 and TRBJ2-3; TRBD2 matches 13 bases. As DNA, the CDR3 is TGTGCCAGCAGCCCAGGACTAGCGGGAGCGTCAGATACGCAGTATTTT. Encoded protein: CASSPGLAGASDTQYF.